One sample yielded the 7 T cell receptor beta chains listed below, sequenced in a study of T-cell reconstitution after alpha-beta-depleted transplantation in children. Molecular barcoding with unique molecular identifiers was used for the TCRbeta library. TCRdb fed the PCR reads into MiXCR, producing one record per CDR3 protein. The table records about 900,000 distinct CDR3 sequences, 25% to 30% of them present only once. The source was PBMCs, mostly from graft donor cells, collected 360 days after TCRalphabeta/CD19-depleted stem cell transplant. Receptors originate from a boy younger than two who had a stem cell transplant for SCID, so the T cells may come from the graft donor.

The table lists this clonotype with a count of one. CDR3 coding DNA: TGCGCCAGCAGCTCCGACCCCGGGACTACTACAGATACGCAGTATTTT. It codes for CASSSDPGTTTDTQYF. This chain links TRBV5-1 with TRBJ2-3, with 7 bases that match TRBD2. This CDR3 contains 16 residues. In germline, CDR1 is SGHRS, CDR2 YFSETQ. J gave up 3 bases and V 3 bases, and 10 bases lay outside the gene matches.

The DNA for the CDR3 is TGCGCCAGCAGCATGGACAGGGGGCAGACCGGGGAGCTGTTTTTT. It yields the protein CASSMDRGQTGELFF. V usage is TRBV5-1 and J usage is TRBJ2-2; 11 bases are a match to TRBD1. The CDR3 is 15 amino acids. With V trimmed by 4 bases and J by 5 bases, 4 bases remained unmatched. In germline, CDR1 is SGHRS, CDR2 YFSETQ.

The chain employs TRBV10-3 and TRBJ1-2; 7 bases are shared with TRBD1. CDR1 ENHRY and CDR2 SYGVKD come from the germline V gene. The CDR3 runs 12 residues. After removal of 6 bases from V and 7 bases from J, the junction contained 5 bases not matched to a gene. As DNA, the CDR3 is TGTGCCATCAGGGACAGGCATAGTGGCTACACCTTC. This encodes CAIRDRHSGYTF.

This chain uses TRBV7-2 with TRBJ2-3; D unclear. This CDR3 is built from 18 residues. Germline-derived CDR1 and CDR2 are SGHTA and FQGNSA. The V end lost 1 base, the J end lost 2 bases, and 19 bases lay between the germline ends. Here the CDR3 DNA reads TGTGCCAGCAGCTTAGGCTTAGCAGTCGGCCCATCCACAGATACGCAGTATTTT. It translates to CASSLGLAVGPSTDTQYF.

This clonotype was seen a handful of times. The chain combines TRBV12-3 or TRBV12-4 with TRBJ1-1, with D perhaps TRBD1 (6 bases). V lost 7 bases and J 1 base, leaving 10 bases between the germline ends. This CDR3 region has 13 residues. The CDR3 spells CASTKTGNTEAFF. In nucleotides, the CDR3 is TGTGCCAGCACCAAGACAGGGAACACTGAAGCTTTCTTT.

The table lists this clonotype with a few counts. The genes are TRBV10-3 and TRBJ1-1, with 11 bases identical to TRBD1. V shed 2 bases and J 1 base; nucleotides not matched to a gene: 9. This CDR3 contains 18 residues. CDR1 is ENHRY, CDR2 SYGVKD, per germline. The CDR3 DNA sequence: TGTGCCATCAGTGAGCACCCGGGACAGGGGGTCAAGAACACTGAAGCTTTCTTT. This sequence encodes CAISEHPGQGVKNTEAFF.

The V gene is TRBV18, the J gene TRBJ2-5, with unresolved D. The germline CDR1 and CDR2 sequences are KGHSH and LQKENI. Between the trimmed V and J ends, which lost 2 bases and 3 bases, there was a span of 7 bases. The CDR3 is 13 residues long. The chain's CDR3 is CASSPGSEETQYF. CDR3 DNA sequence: TGTGCCAGCTCACCAGGCAGTGAAGAGACCCAGTACTTC.